This T cell receptor (beta chain) was sequenced during a study of lymphopenia after photon versus proton radiotherapy. The method was immunoSEQ multiplex PCR; TCRdb's version includes in-frame clones alone and lacks a portion of them. The profile covers more than 70,000 clones, with around four fifths appearing a single time and approximately 1.4% taken by the ten largest. The specimen comprised peripheral blood, sampled from a patient treated with proton-based radiotherapy. This TCR derives from a man aged 60 to 75 with pancreatic cancer.

The CDR3 DNA is TGTGCCAGCAGTCTCCTGGCCAATCAGCCCCAGCATTTT. Its protein is CASSLLANQPQHF. The chain recombines TRBV27 with TRBJ1-5; D gene ambiguous. The CDR3 is made up of 13 amino acids. Germline V gene lookup returns CDR1 MNHEY and CDR2 SMNVEV (reference sequence). Trimming removed 5 bases at V and 3 bases at J, with 8 bases between.